These T cell receptor beta chains were read from a single sample in a study of T cells after posttransplantation cyclophosphamide. Sequencing used immunoSEQ multiplex PCR; TCRdb keeps in-frame clones, though not all of them. The top ten hold 9% to 13% of the sample, which has about 22,000 clones, roughly 90% seen once. Sequenced material: PBMCs, taken after allogeneic stem cell transplant with posttransplant cyclophosphamide. These TCRs come from a female patient younger than 45 who received an allogeneic stem cell transplant from an unrelated donor, was CMV-positive, and had no GVHD. T cells may partly derive from the graft donor. Both conserved end residues are part of each CDR3. A D gene is named only where the DNA matches it firmly. Clone size is shown for a subset of rows, as once, few, many or a class of expanded clone.

- TRBJ2-7 TRBD1 TRBV6-5 TGTGCCAGCAGTCCTGGACAGGGGGCCAACGAGCAGTACTTC CASSPGQGANEQYF
- TRBJ2-5 TRBD2 TRBV6-1 TGTGCCAGCAATGCCGGACTAGCGGGCGAGACCCAGTACTTC CASNAGLAGETQYF
- TRBJ1-3 - TRBV5-1 TGCGCCAGCAGCTCCGGGCCAGGGGCTGGAAACACCATATATTTT CASSSGPGAGNTIYF
- TRBJ1-3 TRBD1 TRBV5-1 TGCGCCAGCAATCCCGGGACAGGGGTGGTTACGAACACCATATATTTT CASNPGTGVVTNTIYF
- TRBJ2-2 - TRBV7-6 TGTGCCAGCAGCCCAACTAGATCCGGGGAGCTGTTTTTT CASSPTRSGELFF
- TRBJ1-4 TRBD1 TRBV5-4 TGTGCCAGCAGCTTGCACGGGACAGGGGGTTCAACTAATGAAAAACTGTTTTTT CASSLHGTGGSTNEKLFF
- TRBJ1-6 TRBD1 TRBV18 TGTGCCAGCTCACCGAAAGGGACAGGGAAACTTAATTCCCCCCTCCACTTT CASSPKGTGKLNSPLHF
- TRBJ1-4 - TRBV7-9 TGTGCCAGCAGCTTAGGGCCTGCAACTAATGAAAAACTGTTTTTT CASSLGPATNEKLFF
- TRBJ1-6 - TRBV11-2 TGTGCCAGCAGCTACTACGGACAGAATTCACCCCTCCACTTT CASSYYGQNSPLHF
- TRBJ2-5 TRBD1 TRBV19 TGTGCCAGTAGTATGCACAGGACAGGGAAGAAACAAGAGACCCAGTACTTC CASSMHRTGKKQETQYF
- TRBJ2-1 TRBD2 TRBV10-1 TGCGCCAGCAGCTGGGGGCGGCTAGCGGGGGGCCCCTACAATGAGCAGTTCTTC CASSWGRLAGGPYNEQFF
- TRBJ2-5 TRBD1 TRBV9 TGTGCCAGCAGCGTCGGGACAGGAGGCTTATTACAAGAGACCCAGTACTTC CASSVGTGGLLQETQYF
once TRBJ1-6 - TRBV5-6 TGTGCCAGCAGCTTTAATAATTCACCCCTCCACTTT CASSFNNSPLHF
- TRBJ1-3 TRBD1 TRBV5-1 TGCGCCAGCAGCGCTACGGGACAGAGAAACACCATATATTTT CASSATGQRNTIYF
- TRBJ1-5 - TRBV7-9 TGTGCCAGCAGCACCACCGACAGGAGCAATCAGCCCCAGCATTTT CASSTTDRSNQPQHF
- TRBJ1-2 - TRBV13 TGTGCCAGCAGCCCCCGACAGGTCTATGGCTACACCTTC CASSPRQVYGYTF
once TRBJ1-1 - TRBV30 TGTGCCTGGAAGGGGGTGGCTGAAGCTTTCTTT CAWKGVAEAFF
- TRBJ2-7 TRBD1 TRBV27 TGTGCCAGCAGCCGGACAGGGTACGCGTACGAGCAGTACTTC CASSRTGYAYEQYF
- TRBJ1-6 TRBD1 TRBV7-3 TGTGCCAGCAGCTTACAGGGGGCGTCGAATTCCCCCCTCCACTTT CASSLQGASNSPLHF
once TRBJ2-7 - TRBV15 TGTGCCACCAGCAGAGAGGACAGTTCCTACGAGCAGTACTTC CATSREDSSYEQYF
- TRBJ2-7 TRBD1 TRBV18 TGTGCCAGCTCATCAATCGGCAAGGACAGGGGGAAATACGAGCAGTACTTC CASSSIGKDRGKYEQYF
once TRBJ1-5 TRBD1 TRBV18 TGTGCCAGCTCACCTGCCGGACAGGGGGGTCAGCCCCAGCATTTT CASSPAGQGGQPQHF
- TRBJ2-1 TRBD2 TRBV4-1 TGCGATACGGGGGGACCGTACAATGAGCAGTTCTTC CDTGGPYNEQFF
- TRBJ2-7 TRBD2 TRBV19 TGTGCCAGTAGCGTTCCGGGGAGGGCCTACGAGCAGTACTTC CASSVPGRAYEQYF
- TRBJ2-4 TRBD1 TRBV2 TGTGCCAGCAGTCAAGAGGGACAGGGGGCCAAAAACATTCAGTACTTC CASSQEGQGAKNIQYF
- TRBJ1-4 - TRBV5-1 TGCGCCAGCAGCTTGGCCCCAGGACTTAATGAAAAACTGTTTTTT CASSLAPGLNEKLFF
once TRBJ1-5 - TRBV19 TGTGCCAGTAGTATAGGGGGGCAGAACAATCAGCCCCAGCATTTT CASSIGGQNNQPQHF
- TRBJ2-7 TRBD1 TRBV18 TGTGCCAGCTCACCACCGGGACAGGGGGGCGAGCAGTACTTC CASSPPGQGGEQYF
- TRBJ2-7 - TRBV5-8 TGTGCCAGCAGCTTTTGGGGGGGCTATCGATCCTACGAGCAGTACTTC CASSFWGGYRSYEQYF
- TRBJ2-5 TRBD1 TRBV19 TGTGCCAGTAGTATTCCACAGGGGACATCGGAGACCCAGTACTTC CASSIPQGTSETQYF